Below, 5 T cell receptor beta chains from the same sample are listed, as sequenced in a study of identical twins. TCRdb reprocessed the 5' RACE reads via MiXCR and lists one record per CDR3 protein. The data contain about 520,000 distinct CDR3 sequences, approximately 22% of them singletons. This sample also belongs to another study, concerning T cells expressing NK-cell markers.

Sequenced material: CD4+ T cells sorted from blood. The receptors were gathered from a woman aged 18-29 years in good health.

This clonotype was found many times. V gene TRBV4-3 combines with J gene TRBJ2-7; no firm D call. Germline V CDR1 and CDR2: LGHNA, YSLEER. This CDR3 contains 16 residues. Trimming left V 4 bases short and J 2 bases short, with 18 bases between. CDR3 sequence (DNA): TGCGCCAGCAGCCCCAATCATGGGCCTAGGCCCTACGAGCAGTACTTC. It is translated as CASSPNHGPRPYEQYF.

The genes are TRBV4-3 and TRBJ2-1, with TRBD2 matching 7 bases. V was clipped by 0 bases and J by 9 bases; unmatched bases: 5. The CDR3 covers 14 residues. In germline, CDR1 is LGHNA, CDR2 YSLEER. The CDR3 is CASSQEAGALEQFF. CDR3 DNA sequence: TGCGCCAGCAGCCAAGAGGCGGGAGCCCTTGAGCAGTTCTTC.

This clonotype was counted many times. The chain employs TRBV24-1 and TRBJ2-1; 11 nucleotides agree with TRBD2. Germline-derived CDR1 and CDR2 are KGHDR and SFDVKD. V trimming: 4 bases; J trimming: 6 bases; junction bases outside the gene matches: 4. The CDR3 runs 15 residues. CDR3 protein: CATSDPGLAGNEQFF. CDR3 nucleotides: TGTGCCACCAGTGACCCCGGACTAGCGGGCAATGAGCAGTTCTTC.

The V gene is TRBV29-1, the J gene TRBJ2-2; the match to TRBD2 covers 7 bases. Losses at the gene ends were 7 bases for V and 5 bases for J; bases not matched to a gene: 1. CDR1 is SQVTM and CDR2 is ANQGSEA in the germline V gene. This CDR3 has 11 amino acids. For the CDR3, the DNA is TGCAGCGGGGGGGGTACCGGGGAGCTGTTTTTT. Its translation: CSGGGTGELFF.

CDR3 residues: CASSLAGVPETQYF. CDR3 DNA: TGTGCCAGCAGCTTAGCCGGGGTGCCGGAGACCCAGTACTTC. The V and J genes are TRBV7-9 and TRBJ2-5; D is possibly TRBD2 (5 bases). Germline CDR1 and CDR2: SEHNR and FQNEAQ (reference sequence). The CDR3 has 14 amino acids. Trimming cost V 0 bases and J 5 bases, with 10 bases left between them.